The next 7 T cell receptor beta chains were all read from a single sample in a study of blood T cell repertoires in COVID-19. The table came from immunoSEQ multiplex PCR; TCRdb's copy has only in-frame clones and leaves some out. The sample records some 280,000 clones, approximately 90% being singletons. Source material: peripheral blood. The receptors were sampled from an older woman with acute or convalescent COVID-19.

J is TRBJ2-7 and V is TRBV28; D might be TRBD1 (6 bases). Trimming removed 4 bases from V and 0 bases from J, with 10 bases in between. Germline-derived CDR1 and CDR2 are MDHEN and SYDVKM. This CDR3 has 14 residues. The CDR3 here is CASSSRDNSYEQYF. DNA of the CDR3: TGTGCCAGCAGTTCCCGGGACAACTCCTACGAGCAGTACTTC. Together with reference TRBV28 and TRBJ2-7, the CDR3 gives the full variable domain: DVKVTQSSRYLVKRTGEKVFLECVQDMDHENMFWYRQDPGLGLRLIYFSYDVKMKEKGDIPEGYSVSREKKERFSLILESASTNQTSMYLCASSSRDNSYEQYFGPGTRLTVT.

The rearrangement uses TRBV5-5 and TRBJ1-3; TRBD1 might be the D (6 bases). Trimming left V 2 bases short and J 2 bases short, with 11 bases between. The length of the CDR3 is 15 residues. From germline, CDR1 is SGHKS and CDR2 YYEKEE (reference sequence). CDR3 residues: CASSLARGTGNTIYF. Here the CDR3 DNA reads TGTGCCAGCAGCTTAGCCAGGGGTACTGGAAACACCATATATTTT.

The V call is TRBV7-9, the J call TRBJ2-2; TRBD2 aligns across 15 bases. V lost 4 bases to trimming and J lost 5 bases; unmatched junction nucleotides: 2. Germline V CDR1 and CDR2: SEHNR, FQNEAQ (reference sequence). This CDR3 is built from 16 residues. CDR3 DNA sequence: TGTGCCAGCAGCTCGGGACTAGCGGGAGGTACCGGGGAGCTGTTTTTT. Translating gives CASSSGLAGGTGELFF.

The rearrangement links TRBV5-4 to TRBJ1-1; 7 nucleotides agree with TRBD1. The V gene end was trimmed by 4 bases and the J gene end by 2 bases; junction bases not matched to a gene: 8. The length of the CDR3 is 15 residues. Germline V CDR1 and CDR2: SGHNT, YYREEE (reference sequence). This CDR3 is CASSPPTGANTEAFF. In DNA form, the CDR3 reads TGTGCCAGCAGCCCCCCTACAGGGGCAAACACTGAAGCTTTCTTT.

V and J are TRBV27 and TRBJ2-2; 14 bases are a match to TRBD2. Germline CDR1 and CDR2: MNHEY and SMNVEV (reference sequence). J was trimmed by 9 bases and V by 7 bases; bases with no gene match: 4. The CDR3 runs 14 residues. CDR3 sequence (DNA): TGTGCCAGCACGGGACTAGCGGGAGTGAGGGAGCTGTTTTTT. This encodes CASTGLAGVRELFF.

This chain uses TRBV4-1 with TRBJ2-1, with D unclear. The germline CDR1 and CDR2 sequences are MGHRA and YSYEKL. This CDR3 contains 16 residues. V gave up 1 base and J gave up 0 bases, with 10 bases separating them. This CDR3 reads CASSQVFDSSYNEQFF. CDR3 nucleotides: TGCGCCAGCAGCCAAGTCTTTGATAGCTCCTACAATGAGCAGTTCTTC.

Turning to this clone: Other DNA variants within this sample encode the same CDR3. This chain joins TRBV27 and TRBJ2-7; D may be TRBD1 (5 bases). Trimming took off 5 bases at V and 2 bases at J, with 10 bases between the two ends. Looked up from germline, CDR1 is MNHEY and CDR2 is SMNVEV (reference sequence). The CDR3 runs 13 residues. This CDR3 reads CASSLQGTYEQYF. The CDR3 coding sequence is TGTGCCAGCAGTCTCCAGGGTACCTACGAGCAGTACTTC.